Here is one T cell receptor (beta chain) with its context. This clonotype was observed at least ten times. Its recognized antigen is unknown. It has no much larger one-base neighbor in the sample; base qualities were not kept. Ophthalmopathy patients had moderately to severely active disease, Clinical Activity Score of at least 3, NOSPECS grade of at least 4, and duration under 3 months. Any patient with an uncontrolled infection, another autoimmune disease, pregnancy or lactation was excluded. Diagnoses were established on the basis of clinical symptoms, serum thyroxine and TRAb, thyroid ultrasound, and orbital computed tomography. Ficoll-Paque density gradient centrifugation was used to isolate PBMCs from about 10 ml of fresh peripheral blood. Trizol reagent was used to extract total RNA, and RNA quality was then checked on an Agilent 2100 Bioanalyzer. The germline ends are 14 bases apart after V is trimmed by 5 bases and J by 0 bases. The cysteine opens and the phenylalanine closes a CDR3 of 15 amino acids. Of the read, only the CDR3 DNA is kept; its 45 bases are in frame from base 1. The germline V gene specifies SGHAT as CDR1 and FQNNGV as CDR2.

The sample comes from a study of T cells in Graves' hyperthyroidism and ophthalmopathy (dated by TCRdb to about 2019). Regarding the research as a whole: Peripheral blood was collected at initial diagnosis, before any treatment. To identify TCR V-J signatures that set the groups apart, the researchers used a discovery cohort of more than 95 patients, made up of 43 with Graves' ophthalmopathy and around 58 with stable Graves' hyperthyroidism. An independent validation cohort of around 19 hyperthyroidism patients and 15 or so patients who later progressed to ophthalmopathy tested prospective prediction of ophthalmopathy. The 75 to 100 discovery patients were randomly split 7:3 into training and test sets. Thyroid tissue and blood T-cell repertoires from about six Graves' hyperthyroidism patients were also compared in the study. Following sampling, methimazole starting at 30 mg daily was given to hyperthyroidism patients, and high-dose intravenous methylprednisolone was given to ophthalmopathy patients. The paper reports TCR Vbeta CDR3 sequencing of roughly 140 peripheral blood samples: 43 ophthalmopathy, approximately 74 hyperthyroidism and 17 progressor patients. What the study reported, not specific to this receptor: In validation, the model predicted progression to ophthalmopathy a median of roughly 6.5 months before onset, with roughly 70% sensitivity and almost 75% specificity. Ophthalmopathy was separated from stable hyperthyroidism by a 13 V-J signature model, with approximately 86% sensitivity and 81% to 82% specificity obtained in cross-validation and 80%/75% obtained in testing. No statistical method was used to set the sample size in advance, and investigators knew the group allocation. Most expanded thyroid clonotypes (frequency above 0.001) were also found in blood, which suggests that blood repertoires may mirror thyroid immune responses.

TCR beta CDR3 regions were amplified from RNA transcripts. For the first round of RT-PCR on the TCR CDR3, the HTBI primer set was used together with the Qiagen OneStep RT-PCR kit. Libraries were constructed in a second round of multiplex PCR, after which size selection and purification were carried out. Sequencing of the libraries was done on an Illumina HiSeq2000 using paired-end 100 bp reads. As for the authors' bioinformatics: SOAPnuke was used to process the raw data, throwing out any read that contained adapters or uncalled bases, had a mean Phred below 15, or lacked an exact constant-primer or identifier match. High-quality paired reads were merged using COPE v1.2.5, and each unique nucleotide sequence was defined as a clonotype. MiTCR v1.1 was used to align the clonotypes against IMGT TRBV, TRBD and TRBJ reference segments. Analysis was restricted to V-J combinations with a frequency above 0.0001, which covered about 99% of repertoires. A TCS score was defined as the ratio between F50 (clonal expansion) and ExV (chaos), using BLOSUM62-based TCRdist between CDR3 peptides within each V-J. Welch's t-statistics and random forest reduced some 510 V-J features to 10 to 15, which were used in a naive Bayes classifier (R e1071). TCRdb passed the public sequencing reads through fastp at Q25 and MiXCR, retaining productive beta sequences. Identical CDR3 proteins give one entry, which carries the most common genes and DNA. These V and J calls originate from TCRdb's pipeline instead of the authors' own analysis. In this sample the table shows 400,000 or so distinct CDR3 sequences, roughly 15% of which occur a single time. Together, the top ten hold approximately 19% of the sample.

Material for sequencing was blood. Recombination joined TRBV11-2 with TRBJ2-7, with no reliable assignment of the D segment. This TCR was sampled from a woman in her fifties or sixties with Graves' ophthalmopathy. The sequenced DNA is TGTGCCAGCAGCCCCTTTACCGCAAGCTCCTACGAGCAGTACTTC. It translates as CASSPFTASSYEQYF.